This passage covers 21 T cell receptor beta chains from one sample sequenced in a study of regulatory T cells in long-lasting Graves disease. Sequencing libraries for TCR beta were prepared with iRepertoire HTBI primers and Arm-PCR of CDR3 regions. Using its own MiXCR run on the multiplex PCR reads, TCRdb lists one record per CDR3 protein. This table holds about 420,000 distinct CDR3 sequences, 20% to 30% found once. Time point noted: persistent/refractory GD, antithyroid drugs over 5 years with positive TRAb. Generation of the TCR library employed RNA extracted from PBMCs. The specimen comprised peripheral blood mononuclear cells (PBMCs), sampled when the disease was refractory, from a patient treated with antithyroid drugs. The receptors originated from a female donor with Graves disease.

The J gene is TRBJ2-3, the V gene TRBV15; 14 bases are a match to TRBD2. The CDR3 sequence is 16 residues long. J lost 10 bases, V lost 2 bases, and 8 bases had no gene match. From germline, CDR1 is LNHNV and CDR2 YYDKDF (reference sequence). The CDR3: CATSRRLAGGPLAQYF. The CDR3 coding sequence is TGTGCCACCAGCAGAAGACTAGCGGGAGGGCCTTTAGCGCAGTATTTT.

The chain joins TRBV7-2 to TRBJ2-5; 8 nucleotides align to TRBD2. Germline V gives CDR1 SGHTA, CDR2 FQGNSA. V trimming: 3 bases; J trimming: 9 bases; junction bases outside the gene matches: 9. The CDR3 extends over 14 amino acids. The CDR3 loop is CASSFRGTGGPQYF. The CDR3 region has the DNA TGTGCCAGCAGCTTTAGAGGAACGGGGGGGCCCCAGTACTTC.

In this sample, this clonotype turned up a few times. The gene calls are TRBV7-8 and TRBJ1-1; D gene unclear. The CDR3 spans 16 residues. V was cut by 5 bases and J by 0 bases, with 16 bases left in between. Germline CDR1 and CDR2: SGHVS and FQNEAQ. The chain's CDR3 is CASSPPLEGMNTEAFF. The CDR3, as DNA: TGTGCCAGCAGCCCACCCCTTGAGGGAATGAACACTGAAGCTTTCTTT. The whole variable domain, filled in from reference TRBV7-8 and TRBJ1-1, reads GAGVSQSPRYKVAKRGQDVALRCDPISGHVSLFWYQQALGQGPEFLTYFQNEAQLDKSGLPSDRFFAERPEGSVSTLKIQRTQQEDSAVYLCASSPPLEGMNTEAFFGQGTRLTVV.

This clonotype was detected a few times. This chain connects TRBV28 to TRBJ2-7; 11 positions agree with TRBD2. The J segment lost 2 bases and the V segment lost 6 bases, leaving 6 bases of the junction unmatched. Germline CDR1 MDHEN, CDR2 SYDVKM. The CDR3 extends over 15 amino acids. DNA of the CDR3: TGTGCCAGCAGGGGGGGGACTAGCGGTACCTACGAGCAGTACTTC. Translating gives CASRGGTSGTYEQYF.

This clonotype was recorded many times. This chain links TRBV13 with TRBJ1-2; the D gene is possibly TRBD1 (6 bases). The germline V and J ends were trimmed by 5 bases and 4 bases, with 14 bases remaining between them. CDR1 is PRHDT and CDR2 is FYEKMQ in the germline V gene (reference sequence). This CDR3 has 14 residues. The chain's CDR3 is CASSTFRGPYGYTF. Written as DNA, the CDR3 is TGTGCCAGCAGCACATTCAGGGGTCCCTATGGCTACACCTTC.

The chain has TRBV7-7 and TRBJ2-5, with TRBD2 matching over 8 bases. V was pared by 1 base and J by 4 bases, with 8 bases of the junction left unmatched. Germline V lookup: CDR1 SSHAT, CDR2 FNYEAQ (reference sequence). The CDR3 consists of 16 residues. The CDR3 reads CASSLDPAGALETQYF. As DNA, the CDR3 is TGTGCCAGCAGCTTAGATCCAGCGGGAGCTTTAGAGACCCAGTACTTC.

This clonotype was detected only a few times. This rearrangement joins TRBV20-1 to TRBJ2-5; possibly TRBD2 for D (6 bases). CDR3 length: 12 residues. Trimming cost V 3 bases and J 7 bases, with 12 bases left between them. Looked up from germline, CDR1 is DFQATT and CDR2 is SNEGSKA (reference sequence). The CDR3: CSASVGGGTQYF. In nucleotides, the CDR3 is TGCAGTGCTAGCGTCGGGGGAGGGACCCAGTACTTC.

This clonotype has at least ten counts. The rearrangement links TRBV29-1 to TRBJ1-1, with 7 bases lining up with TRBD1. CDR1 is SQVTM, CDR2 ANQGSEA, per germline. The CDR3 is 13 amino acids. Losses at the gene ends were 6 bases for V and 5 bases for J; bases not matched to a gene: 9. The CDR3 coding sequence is TGCAGCGTAGTCACAGGGGCGGTAACTGAAGCTTTCTTT. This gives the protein CSVVTGAVTEAFF.

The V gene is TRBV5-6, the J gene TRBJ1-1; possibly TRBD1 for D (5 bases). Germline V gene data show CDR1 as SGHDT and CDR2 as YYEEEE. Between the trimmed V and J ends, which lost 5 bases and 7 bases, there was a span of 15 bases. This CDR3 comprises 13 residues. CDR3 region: CASRPEGDFEAFF. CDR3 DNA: TGTGCCAGCAGACCCGAAGGGGATTTTGAAGCTTTCTTT.

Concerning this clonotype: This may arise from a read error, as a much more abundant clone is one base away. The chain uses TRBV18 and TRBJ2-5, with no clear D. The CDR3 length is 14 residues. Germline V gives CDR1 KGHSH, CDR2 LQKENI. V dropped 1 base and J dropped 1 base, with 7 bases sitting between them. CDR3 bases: TGTGCCAGCTCACCACGGGCGGCCCAAGAGACCCAGTACTTC. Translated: CASSPRAAQETQYF. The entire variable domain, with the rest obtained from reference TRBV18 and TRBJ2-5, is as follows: NAGVMQNPRHLVRRRGQEARLRCSPMKGHSHVYWYRQLPEEGLKFMVYLQKENIIDESGMPKERFSAEFPKEGPSILRIQQVVRGDSAAYFCASSPRAAQETQYFGPGTRLLVL.

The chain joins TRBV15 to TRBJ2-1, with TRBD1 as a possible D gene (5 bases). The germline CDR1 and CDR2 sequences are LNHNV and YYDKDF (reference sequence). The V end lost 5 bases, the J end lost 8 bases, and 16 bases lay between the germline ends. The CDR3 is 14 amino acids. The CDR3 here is CATSPDSRVDEQFF. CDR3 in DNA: TGTGCCACCAGCCCGGATAGCAGGGTCGATGAGCAGTTCTTC.

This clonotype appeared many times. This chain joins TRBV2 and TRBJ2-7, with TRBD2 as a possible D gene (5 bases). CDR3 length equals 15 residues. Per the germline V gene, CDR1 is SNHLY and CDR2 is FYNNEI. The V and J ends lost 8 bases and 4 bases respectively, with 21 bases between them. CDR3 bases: TGTGCCAGCGTGAGCGGAGGAATGGGTGAATACGAGCAGTACTTC. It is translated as CASVSGGMGEYEQYF.

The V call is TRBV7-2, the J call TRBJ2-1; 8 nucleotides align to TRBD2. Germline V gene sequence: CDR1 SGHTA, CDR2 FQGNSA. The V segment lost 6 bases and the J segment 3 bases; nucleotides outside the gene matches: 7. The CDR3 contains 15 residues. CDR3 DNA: TGTGCCAGCAGTCGCACTAGCGGACGCTACAATGAGCAGTTCTTC. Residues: CASSRTSGRYNEQFF.

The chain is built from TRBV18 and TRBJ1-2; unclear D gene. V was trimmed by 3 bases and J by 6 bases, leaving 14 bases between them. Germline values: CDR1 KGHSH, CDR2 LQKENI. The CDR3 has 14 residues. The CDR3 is CASSPPGRRDGYTF. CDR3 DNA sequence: TGTGCCAGCTCACCTCCCGGCCGGCGGGATGGCTACACCTTC.

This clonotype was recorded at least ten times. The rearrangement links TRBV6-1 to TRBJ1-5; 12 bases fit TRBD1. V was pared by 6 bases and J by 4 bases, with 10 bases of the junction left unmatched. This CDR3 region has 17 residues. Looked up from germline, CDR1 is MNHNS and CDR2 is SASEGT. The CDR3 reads CASSPGQGASGNQPQHF. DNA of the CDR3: TGTGCCAGCAGCCCGGGACAGGGGGCTTCTGGTAATCAGCCCCAGCATTTT.

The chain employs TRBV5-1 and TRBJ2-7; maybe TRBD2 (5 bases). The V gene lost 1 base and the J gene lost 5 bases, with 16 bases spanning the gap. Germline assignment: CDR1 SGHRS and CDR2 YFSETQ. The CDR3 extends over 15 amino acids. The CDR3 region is CASSLSLAIPNEQYF. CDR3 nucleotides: TGCGCCAGCAGCTTGAGTCTAGCAATCCCAAACGAGCAGTACTTC.

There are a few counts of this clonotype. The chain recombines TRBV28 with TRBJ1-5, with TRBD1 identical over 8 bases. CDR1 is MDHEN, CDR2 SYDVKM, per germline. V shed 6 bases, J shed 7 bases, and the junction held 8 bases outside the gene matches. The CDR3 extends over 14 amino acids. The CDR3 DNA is TGTGCCAGCAGCCCGAGACAGGGGCGACAGCCCCAGCATTTT. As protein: CASSPRQGRQPQHF.

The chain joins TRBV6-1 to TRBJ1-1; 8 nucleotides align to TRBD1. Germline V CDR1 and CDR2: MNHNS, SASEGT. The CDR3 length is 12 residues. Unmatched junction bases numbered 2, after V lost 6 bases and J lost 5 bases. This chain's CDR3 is CASRDRETEAFF. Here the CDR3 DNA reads TGTGCCAGCAGGGACAGGGAAACTGAAGCTTTCTTT.

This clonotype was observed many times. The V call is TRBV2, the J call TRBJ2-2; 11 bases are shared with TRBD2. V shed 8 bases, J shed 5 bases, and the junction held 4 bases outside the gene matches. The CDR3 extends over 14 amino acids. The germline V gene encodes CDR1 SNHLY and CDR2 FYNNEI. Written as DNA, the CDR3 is TGTGCCAGCGCCGCTAGCGGGAGGACCGGGGAGCTGTTTTTT. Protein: CASAASGRTGELFF.

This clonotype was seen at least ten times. In DNA form, the CDR3 reads TGTGCCACCAGTGATCACCGGGGAGGAGAGACCCAGTACTTC. As protein: CATSDHRGGETQYF. The J gene is TRBJ2-5, the V gene TRBV24-1, with D possibly TRBD2 on 6 matching bases. CDR1 is KGHDR, CDR2 SFDVKD, per germline. The V and J ends lost 3 bases and 4 bases respectively, with 11 bases between them. This CDR3 region has 14 residues.

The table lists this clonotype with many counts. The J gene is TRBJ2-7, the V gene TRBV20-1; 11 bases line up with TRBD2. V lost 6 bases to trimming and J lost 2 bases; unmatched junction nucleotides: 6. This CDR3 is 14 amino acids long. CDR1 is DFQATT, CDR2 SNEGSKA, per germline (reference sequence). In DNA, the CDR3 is TGCAGTGCCAAACCACTAGCGGGAGCCTACGAGCAGTACTTC. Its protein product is CSAKPLAGAYEQYF.